A single sample gave rise to the 12 T cell receptor beta chains below, sequenced in a study of cytomegalovirus exposure and HLA in healthy donors. PCR used 60 Vbeta primers and 13 Jbeta primers. The assay was immunoSEQ multiplex PCR, and TCRdb's table has in-frame clones only and misses some. There are more than 150,000 clones in the sample; over 75% occur only once, and 1% lies in the top ten. The sequenced sample was PBMCs. These receptors originate from a woman in her 50s in good health and CMV-seropositive.

This clone was seen a few times. The CDR3 loop reads CASSPSRGGQETQYF. The CDR3 nucleotides are TGCGCCAGCAGCCCGAGCCGGGGGGGGCAAGAGACCCAGTACTTC. The chain carries TRBV5-1 and TRBJ2-5, with 8 bases aligning to TRBD2. The CDR3 extends over 15 amino acids. V was pared by 4 bases and J by 2 bases, with 7 bases of the junction left unmatched. Germline V gives CDR1 SGHRS, CDR2 YFSETQ. Full variable domain (missing parts from reference TRBV5-1 and TRBJ2-5): KAGVTQTPRYLIKTRGQQVTLSCSPISGHRSVSWYQQTPGQGLQFLFEYFSETQRNKGNFPGRFSGRQFSNSRSEMNVSTLELGDSALYLCASSPSRGGQETQYFGPGTRLLVL.

This sequence joins TRBV10-3 and TRBJ1-5, with D possibly being TRBD1 (6 bases). The CDR3 is made up of 14 amino acids. From germline, CDR1 is ENHRY and CDR2 SYGVKD. Between the trimmed V and J ends, which lost 6 bases and 4 bases, there was a span of 13 bases. The CDR3 here is CAISERTENQPQHF. CDR3 bases: TGTGCCATCAGCGAGCGGACAGAGAATCAGCCCCAGCATTTT.

The rearrangement uses TRBV28 and TRBJ2-7; 8 bases fit TRBD2. Germline V gives CDR1 MDHEN, CDR2 SYDVKM. This CDR3 has 14 residues. Germline trimming cut 2 bases from V and 7 bases from J; bases unmatched to any gene: 7. The chain's CDR3 is CASSLPGGKREQYF. Written as DNA, the CDR3 is TGTGCCAGCAGTTTACCGGGGGGGAAGCGTGAGCAGTACTTC.

The rearrangement uses TRBV18 and TRBJ1-5; no clear D gene. V was cut by 1 base and J by 0 bases, with 10 bases left in between. This CDR3 contains 16 residues. Germline V gives CDR1 KGHSH, CDR2 LQKENI. As DNA, the CDR3 is TGTGCCAGCTCACCACAGGCGGATTATAGCAATCAGCCCCAGCATTTT. Translated: CASSPQADYSNQPQHF.

This sequence joins TRBV7-9 and TRBJ2-5; a possible D gene is TRBD1 (6 bases). The germline V and J ends were trimmed by 3 bases and 3 bases, with 26 bases remaining between them. Germline V gene lookup returns CDR1 SEHNR and CDR2 FQNEAQ (reference sequence). The CDR3 contains 19 residues. The CDR3 DNA reads as TGTGCCAGCAGCTTCGTTAGCAGGGGAACACACATGACGAAAGAGACCCAGTACTTC. Translated, it gives CASSFVSRGTHMTKETQYF.

The V call is TRBV5-1, the J call TRBJ1-4; the D is unclear. Per the germline V gene, CDR1 is SGHRS and CDR2 is YFSETQ. V lost 2 bases to trimming and J lost 5 bases, with 16 bases between them. There are 16 residues in the CDR3. CDR3 sequence: CASSLPTGDGNEKLFF. CDR3 bases: TGCGCCAGCAGCTTACCCACGGGAGATGGAAATGAAAAACTGTTTTTT.

The CDR3 bases are TGTGCCAGCAGTCCCCCGGCCGGGAACGACTATGGCTACACCTTC. It specifies CASSPPAGNDYGYTF. The genes are TRBV28 and TRBJ1-2, with no clear D. CDR1 is MDHEN and CDR2 is SYDVKM in the germline V gene. The CDR3 spans 15 residues. Trimming took off 5 bases at V and 3 bases at J, with 16 bases between the two ends.

The V call is TRBV4-3, the J call TRBJ1-1, with a possible D match to TRBD1 (5 bases). Deletions cut 1 base from V and 11 bases from J, with 14 bases between. This CDR3 contains 13 residues. Germline CDR1 and CDR2: LGHNA and YSLEER. The CDR3 sequence: CASSQVRGGGAFF. CDR3 nucleotide sequence: TGCGCCAGCAGCCAAGTAAGGGGAGGTGGGGCTTTCTTT.

About this clone: One end of the junction varies from germline; a read error may be responsible. The J gene is TRBJ2-5, the V gene TRBV7-9; TRBD2 agrees at 9 bases. This CDR3 contains 15 residues. Germline V lookup: CDR1 SEHNR, CDR2 FQNEAQ (reference sequence). The CDR3 DNA sequence: TGTTCCAGCAGTCCAATCCTAGCGGGGTACGAGACCCAGTACTTC. It is translated as CSSSPILAGYETQYF.

The CDR3 sequence is CASSTLGGGVYEQYF. In DNA form, the CDR3 reads TGTGCCAGCAGTACTTTAGGCGGGGGGGTCTACGAGCAGTACTTC. The chain is built from TRBV6-1 and TRBJ2-7; 9 bases align to TRBD2. J gave up 3 bases and V 5 bases, and 8 bases lay outside the gene matches. Germline loops: CDR1 MNHNS, CDR2 SASEGT. This CDR3 is 15 amino acids long.

The chain has TRBV29-1 and TRBJ2-7; TRBD2 is a possible D gene (6 bases). Germline V lookup: CDR1 SQVTM, CDR2 ANQGSEA. The germline V and J ends were trimmed by 4 bases and 2 bases, with 15 bases remaining between them. This CDR3 has 14 amino acids. The DNA of the CDR3 is TGCAGCGTTGGGTGGCAGGGAGGCACCTACGAGCAGTACTTC. As protein: CSVGWQGGTYEQYF.

The chain carries TRBV30 and TRBJ1-5; D is uncertain. This CDR3 contains 13 residues. Germline-derived CDR1 and CDR2 are GTSNPN and SVGIG (reference sequence). V gave up 0 bases and J gave up 5 bases, with 8 bases separating them. The CDR3 loop reads CAWSVRSDQPQHF. The CDR3 DNA sequence: TGTGCCTGGAGTGTGAGGTCCGATCAGCCCCAGCATTTT.